These T cell receptor beta chains were read from a single sample in a study of blood T cell repertoires in COVID-19. Data came from immunoSEQ multiplex PCR; TCRdb stores just in-frame clones and leaves some out. The table lists approximately 270,000 clones, over 80% of them singletons. Sequenced input: PBMCs or T cells enriched from blood (not recorded which). Receptors were obtained from a human donor in a cohort exposed to, infected with or recovered from COVID-19 (not recorded which). The donor label of this sample is uncertain. The CDR3 runs from the conserved cysteine through the conserved F or W.

TRBV30	TRBJ1-1	CAWISSVAFF
TRBV29-1	TRBJ2-5	CSVVWAGDQETQYF
TRBV9	TRBJ2-2	CASSVTGGLGGELFF
TRBV10-3	TRBJ1-1	CAISETGDLNTEAFF
TRBV9	TRBJ1-3	CASSESPTSSGNTIYF
TRBV30	TRBJ1-4	CAWSEEDFAKLFF
TRBV7-2	TRBJ2-5	CASSLSTSGIGTQYF
TRBV5-1	TRBJ1-3	CASNRDSLSSGNTIYF
TRBV7-3	TRBJ1-5	CASSLGQGSQPQHF
TRBV7-9	TRBJ1-2	CASSFKAYGYTF
TRBV27	TRBJ2-1	CASSLASGNNEQFF
TRBV18	TRBJ1-3	CASSPSASGNTIYF
TRBV2	TRBJ1-2	CAIPGRGGGYTF
TRBV10-3	TRBJ1-2	CAISELGRGNYGYTF
TRBV19	TRBJ1-2	CASSDGGVYGYTF
TRBV5-6	TRBJ1-2	CASSFTPTQGAGGYTF
TRBV9	TRBJ2-1	CASSVAMTSGGAREQFF
TRBV12-2	TRBJ2-2	CASRLAPPGRGTSPKPNTGELFF
TRBV7-2	TRBJ2-3	CASSLATLAGGRTDTQYF
TRBV30	TRBJ1-1	CAWSDDQGNTEAFF
TRBV14	TRBJ1-2	CASSQDRGPYGYTF
TRBV5-1	TRBJ1-5	CASSVRPGYSNQPQHF
TRBV4-1	TRBJ1-2	CASSQPTGGDGYTF
TRBV6-5	TRBJ2-3	CASSSRTGASTDTQYF
TRBV14	TRBJ2-7	CASSLTGPLEQYF
TRBV3-1/TRBV3-2	TRBJ2-7	CASSQEWGLVSYEQYF
TRBV5-6	TRBJ1-5	CARTTGGGGNQPQHF
TRBV7-9	TRBJ1-6	CASSILGQGTSPLHF
TRBV5-6	TRBJ1-2	CASSLEAGAGYTF
TRBV7-9	TRBJ1-2	CASSAGQVNYGYTF
TRBV9	TRBJ2-7	CASSRTSGGYLYEQYF
TRBV5-1	TRBJ1-3	CASSLASYAGNTIYF
TRBV2	TRBJ2-7	CASSEFPSGGPNYEQYF
TRBV30	TRBJ1-2	CAWRGGQNLYGYTF
TRBV12-5	TRBJ1-2	CASGLDPRQSLYGYTF
TRBV19	TRBJ1-1	CASSQDPFWDTMNTEAFF
TRBV2	TRBJ2-7	CASRKDRLSYEQYF
TRBV19	TRBJ1-5	CASSGQGVNQPQHF
TRBV5-1	TRBJ2-5	CASSLASGGVIGETQYF